This T cell receptor beta chain derives from a study of shared clonotypes between healthy human individuals. Study summary: Three plates were used per donor for CD4 naive, three for CD4 memory, two for CD8 naive and one for CD8 memory. General study results and limits: The study found roughly 5% of naive CD4 clonotypes shared across several donors.

In the study's own analysis: In the immunoSEQ data, sequences were junction-only and lacked quality scores, so filtering differed. Assay: immunoSEQ multiplex PCR; the TCRdb copy retains only in-frame clones and omits some. V and J calls and clone size come straight from that table; D and trimming were deduced from the DNA. In the table there are some 2,500,000 clones, over 85% of which are singletons. The germline V gene has CDR1 SNHLY and CDR2 FYNNEI. The CDR3 is made up of 15 amino acids. Trimming shortened V by 0 bases and J by 3 bases, and 10 bases separated the two germline ends. The investigators split CD4+ cells into a CD45RA+ naive subset and a CD45RA-negative memory subset. About this clone itself: As yet, its antigen is unknown. Different DNA sequences within this sample yield the same CDR3.

The chain recombines TRBV2 with TRBJ2-3; D unclear. This receptor was taken from a man aged 18 to 30 in good health. Some clones in this sample may be carry-over from other donors' samples. The sequenced sample was naive CD4+ T cells from PBMCs. The subset is: CD45RA+ positively selected. This CDR3 reads CASSEALGSTDTQYF. The CDR3 region has the DNA TGTGCCAGCAGTGAAGCTCTTGGGTCGACAGATACGCAGTATTTT.